These 24 T cell receptor beta chains were sequenced from one sample in a study of radiation and T cells in renal cell carcinoma. Treatment described: treatment-naive control, cytoreductive nephrectomy. Measured with immunoSEQ multiplex PCR; TCRdb has only the in-frame clones, and not every one. This table has 24,000 or so clones, less than 55% appearing once. The sample in question was tumor tissue, obtained from a patient whose treatment was nephrectomy without radiotherapy. Receptors originate from a human donor with renal cell carcinoma.

The chain carries TRBV7-2 and TRBJ2-1; 10 bases map to TRBD2. This CDR3 contains 14 residues. Germline CDR1 SGHTA, CDR2 FQGNSA. V gave up 5 bases and J gave up 9 bases; unmatched junction bases: 7. CDR3 region: CASSARSGGGEQFF. The CDR3 DNA sequence: TGTGCCAGCAGCGCCAGAAGCGGGGGGGGTGAGCAGTTCTTC.

The chain combines TRBV7-8 with TRBJ1-5; D remains ambiguous. V lost 5 bases and J lost 0, with 11 bases in between. The CDR3 is 15 amino acids. Germline CDR1 and CDR2: SGHVS and FQNEAQ. CDR3 bases: TGTGCCAGCAGCCAGACTCGCGATAGCAATCAGCCCCAGCATTTT. Encoded protein: CASSQTRDSNQPQHF.

This clone turned up a few times. V and J are TRBV30 and TRBJ1-1; the D gene is possibly TRBD1 (5 bases). Germline V gives CDR1 GTSNPN, CDR2 SVGIG (reference sequence). Trimming removed 8 bases at V and 4 bases at J, with 26 bases between. This CDR3 is built from 16 residues. CDR3 in amino acids: CAQVGGSPLRVTEAFF. The CDR3 DNA reads TGTGCCCAGGTTGGGGGTTCGCCACTTAGGGTCACTGAAGCTTTCTTT. Together with reference TRBV30 and TRBJ1-1, the CDR3 gives the full variable domain: SQTIHQWPATLVQPVGSPLSLECTVEGTSNPNLYWYRQAAGRGLQLLFYSVGIGQISSEVPQNLSASRPQDRQFILSSKKLLLSDSGFYLCAQVGGSPLRVTEAFFGQGTRLTVV.

This clone has just one count. The chain combines TRBV6-5 with TRBJ1-6; TRBD1 matches 10 bases. V was pared by 6 bases and J by 10 bases, with 6 bases of the junction left unmatched. Germline V gene lookup returns CDR1 MNHEY and CDR2 SVGAGI. CDR3 length: 14 amino acids. The CDR3 spells CASRAGQGTSPLHF. As DNA, the CDR3 is TGTGCCAGCAGGGCGGGACAGGGGACCTCACCCCTCCACTTT.

V and J are TRBV10-3 and TRBJ2-1; 7 bases are shared with TRBD2. This CDR3 is built from 12 residues. Looked up from germline, CDR1 is ENHRY and CDR2 is SYGVKD. The trim removed 4 bases at V and 9 bases at J, leaving 3 bases unmatched. CDR3 region: CAISGEGGEQFF. The DNA for the CDR3 is TGTGCCATCAGTGGGGAGGGTGGTGAGCAGTTCTTC.

The chain employs TRBV7-2 and TRBJ1-2; D not certain. Deletions cut 5 bases from V and 4 bases from J, with 11 bases between. Germline V lookup: CDR1 SGHTA, CDR2 FQGNSA. The CDR3 sequence is 13 residues long. CDR3 sequence: CASSQATSYGYTF. CDR3 DNA: TGTGCCAGCAGCCAGGCCACCAGCTATGGCTACACCTTC.

By share, this clone ranks as medium-sized. The chain has TRBV19 and TRBJ2-2, with 9 bases identical to TRBD1. This CDR3 is 16 amino acids long. V shed 4 bases, J shed 1 base, and the junction held 4 bases outside the gene matches. Per germline, CDR1 LNHDA and CDR2 SQIVND (reference sequence). In nucleotides, the CDR3 is TGTGCCAGTAGTAGAGGGACAGGGAGGAACACCGGGGAGCTGTTTTTT. The encoded protein is CASSRGTGRNTGELFF.

The chain combines TRBV5-1 with TRBJ2-3; no firm D call. The ends were cut back, 5 bases at V and 5 bases at J, with 9 bases in the middle. The CDR3 covers 12 residues. CDR1 and CDR2 from the germline V gene are SGHRS and YFSETQ. The CDR3 region is CASRSGIDTQYF. The CDR3 coding sequence is TGCGCCAGCAGAAGTGGTATAGATACGCAGTATTTT.

The chain is built from TRBV7-2 and TRBJ1-2, with 12 nucleotides matching TRBD1. Germline CDR1 SGHTA, CDR2 FQGNSA. The J segment lost 7 bases and the V segment lost 0 bases, leaving 6 bases of the junction unmatched. This CDR3 region has 16 residues. The CDR3 DNA sequence: TGTGCCAGCAGCTTAGCACCGGGACAGGGGGCCACTGGCTACACCTTC. As protein: CASSLAPGQGATGYTF.

This clone was counted only a few times. This CDR3 reads CASSPLGPLGPRADYGYTF. The CDR3 coding sequence is TGTGCCAGCTCACCACTGGGCCCACTAGGTCCCCGGGCAGATTATGGCTACACCTTC. This chain links TRBV18 with TRBJ1-2; D is ambiguous. This CDR3 is built from 19 residues. The V gene's germline CDR1 is KGHSH and CDR2 LQKENI. Trimming removed 1 base from V and 5 bases from J, with 26 bases in between.

The CDR3 sequence: CASSLVSGAGEQYF. In DNA, the CDR3 is TGCGCCAGCAGCTTGGTATCCGGGGCGGGCGAGCAGTACTTC. This chain links TRBV5-1 with TRBJ2-7; D may match TRBD1 or TRBD2 (5 bases each). The CDR3 runs 14 residues. V shed 0 bases and J shed 6 bases, with 13 bases lying between them. Looked up from germline, CDR1 is SGHRS and CDR2 is YFSETQ.

CDR3 protein: CASSLSGGALDTQYF. The CDR3 nucleotides read TGTGCCAGCAGTCTTAGCGGGGGGGCGTTGGATACGCAGTATTTT. This chain connects TRBV25-1 to TRBJ2-3; 11 bases fit TRBD2. The CDR3 extends over 15 amino acids. V was clipped by 5 bases and J by 6 bases; unmatched bases: 7. CDR1 and CDR2 (germline): MGHDK, SYGVNS.

The V gene is TRBV7-3, the J gene TRBJ2-2; 7 positions match TRBD1. The CDR3 has 13 amino acids. Germline loops: CDR1 SGHTA, CDR2 FQGTGA. Germline trimming cut 6 bases from V and 6 bases from J; bases unmatched to any gene: 4. The CDR3 DNA is TGTGCCAGCAGGAGGCAGGGGGCCGGGGAGCTGTTTTTT. This gives the protein CASRRQGAGELFF.

The V gene is TRBV5-1, the J gene TRBJ2-1; unclear D gene. The V end was cut by 0 bases, the J end by 9 bases, with 10 bases between. Germline CDR1 SGHRS, CDR2 YFSETQ. CDR3 length equals 13 residues. The chain's CDR3 is CASSLDTVGEQFF. In nucleotides, the CDR3 is TGCGCCAGCAGCTTGGATACAGTCGGTGAGCAGTTCTTC.

The V call is TRBV6-6, the J call TRBJ1-3, with TRBD1 identical over 8 bases. J lost 0 bases, V lost 5 bases, and 6 bases had no gene match. Germline CDR1 and CDR2: MNHNY and SVGAGI (reference sequence). The CDR3 is made up of 16 amino acids. In DNA, the CDR3 is TGTGCCAGCAGTCCAACAGGGGGGAGCTCTGGAAACACCATATATTTT. This sequence encodes CASSPTGGSSGNTIYF.

The J gene is TRBJ2-7, the V gene TRBV12-5; possibly TRBD1 or TRBD2 for D (7 bases each). V was clipped by 1 base and J by 0 bases, with 16 bases between them. CDR1 is LGHNT, CDR2 FRNRAP, per germline. This CDR3 region has 17 residues. CDR3 loop: CASGLAGGDGSSYEQYF. The DNA for the CDR3 is TGTGCTAGTGGTTTGGCAGGGGGGGACGGAAGCTCCTACGAGCAGTACTTC.

The table lists this clone with a few counts. The chain recombines TRBV6-5 with TRBJ1-4; a possible D gene is TRBD1 (5 bases). V lost 6 bases and J 8 bases, leaving 16 bases between the germline ends. The CDR3 sequence is 14 residues long. Germline V CDR1 and CDR2: MNHEY, SVGAGI. The CDR3 region has the DNA TGTGCCAGCAGACCGGGTACACGGGGGGAAAAACTGTTTTTT. Translating it yields CASRPGTRGEKLFF.

The chain recombines TRBV7-9 with TRBJ2-7; tentative D call: TRBD1 (6 bases). The CDR3 runs to 13 residues. V lost 6 bases and J lost 3, with 12 bases in between. Germline assignment: CDR1 SEHNR and CDR2 FQNEAQ (reference sequence). The chain's CDR3 is CASRGPGHYEQYF. The CDR3 DNA follows: TGTGCCAGCAGGGGACCGGGACACTACGAGCAGTACTTC.

By sample fraction, this clone is medium-sized (0.01 to 0.1%). The CDR3 region is CASSIGQGFNQPQHF. The CDR3 coding sequence is TGTGCCAGTAGTATAGGGCAGGGCTTCAATCAGCCCCAGCATTTT. The V gene is TRBV19, the J gene TRBJ1-5; weak D call: TRBD1 (5 bases). Trimming took off 1 base at V and 3 bases at J, with 10 bases between the two ends. CDR1 and CDR2 from the germline V gene are LNHDA and SQIVND (reference sequence). The CDR3 runs 15 residues. The full variable domain, with the rest looked up from reference TRBV19 and TRBJ1-5, is DGGITQSPKYLFRKEGQNVTLSCEQNLNHDAMYWYRQDPGQGLRLIYYSQIVNDFQKGDIAEGYSVSREKKESFPLTVTSAQKNPTAFYLCASSIGQGFNQPQHFGDGTRLSIL.

A few counts support this clone. The chain employs TRBV11-2 and TRBJ2-2; no definite D call. This CDR3 region has 14 residues. V was trimmed by 0 bases and J by 0 bases, leaving 2 bases between them. Germline V CDR1 and CDR2: SGHAT, FQNNGV. CDR3 region: CASSLEPNTGELFF. The CDR3 coding sequence is TGTGCCAGCAGCTTAGAGCCGAACACCGGGGAGCTGTTTTTT.

This sequence joins TRBV7-9 and TRBJ2-6, with 10 nucleotides matching TRBD1. CDR1 and CDR2 from the germline V gene are SEHNR and FQNEAQ (reference sequence). Trimming removed 0 bases from V and 0 bases from J; junction bases left unmatched: 2. The CDR3 contains 18 residues. As DNA, the CDR3 is TGTGCCAGCAGCTTAGCGACAGGGGGCTACTCTGGGGCCAACGTCCTGACTTTC. It translates to CASSLATGGYSGANVLTF.

The rearrangement joins TRBV7-2 to TRBJ1-5; a weak D match, TRBD1 (6 bases). Germline CDR1 and CDR2: SGHTA and FQGNSA. There are 16 residues in the CDR3. With 0 bases removed from V and 7 bases from J, the gap between germline ends came to 16 bases. The CDR3 DNA follows: TGTGCCAGCAGCTTAGCGTCAGGGGTAACTATCCAGCCCCAGCATTTT. Encoded protein: CASSLASGVTIQPQHF.

V gene TRBV7-9 combines with J gene TRBJ2-7; D remains unclear. Trimming cost V 5 bases and J 3 bases, with 8 bases left between them. This CDR3 region has 12 residues. Germline assignment: CDR1 SEHNR and CDR2 FQNEAQ (reference sequence). For the CDR3, the DNA is TGTGCCAGCAGCCAAGACCACTACGAGCAGTACTTC. Translation: CASSQDHYEQYF.

This clone was detected only a few times. One end of the junction is discordant with germline, which a read error may explain. In DNA, the CDR3 is TGTGCCAGCAGCTATAAAGGGCCTTTATACTTC. This sequence encodes CASSYKGPLYF. The chain uses TRBV7-9 and TRBJ1-2; D unresolved. This CDR3 is built from 11 residues. The germline V gene has CDR1 SEHNR and CDR2 FQNEAQ (reference sequence).